Presented here are 14 T cell receptor beta chains from one specimen sequenced in a study of Ad26.COV2.S vaccination and SARS-CoV-2 variants. Treatment: 15 to 20 received Ad26.COV2.S at low or high dose, single or two shots; about 5 received placebo; per-sample allocation not given. Collection of samples fell on day 63 after the first vaccine or placebo injection. Data came from immunoSEQ multiplex PCR; TCRdb stores just in-frame clones and leaves some out. Among 410,000 or so clones listed, approximately 92% were seen once. Here the sequenced sample was peripheral blood, taken in a trial of Ad26.COV2.S vaccine versus placebo. All receptors derive from a person between 18 and 65 years old who received the Ad26.COV2.S COVID-19 vaccine or a placebo.

This chain joins TRBV19 and TRBJ2-3; no reliable D call. CDR3 length equals 13 residues. CDR1 is LNHDA, CDR2 SQIVND, per germline (reference sequence). V was clipped by 2 bases and J by 4 bases, with 7 bases between them. CDR3 nucleotides: TGTGCCAGTAGTATAATCGGGTCAGATACGCAGTATTTT. Translation: CASSIIGSDTQYF.

The gene calls are TRBV20-1 and TRBJ1-1, with a possible D match to TRBD1 (5 bases). Germline V lookup: CDR1 DFQATT, CDR2 SNEGSKA (reference sequence). Trimming took off 3 bases at V and 4 bases at J, with 18 bases between the two ends. The length of the CDR3 is 15 residues. The CDR3 region is CSASDPDTSTTEAFF. The CDR3 DNA reads TGCAGTGCTAGTGATCCGGACACCTCCACCACTGAAGCTTTCTTT.

The chain combines TRBV2 with TRBJ1-2, with TRBD1 as a possible D gene (6 bases). Trimming took off 3 bases at V and 8 bases at J, with 19 bases between the two ends. The CDR3 consists of 15 residues. Germline V gene lookup returns CDR1 SNHLY and CDR2 FYNNEI. DNA of the CDR3: TGTGCCAGCAGTGATGGGGGGCCTGGTAGTTACGGCTACACCTTC. Translating gives CASSDGGPGSYGYTF.

The V call is TRBV11-2, the J call TRBJ1-3; D is unresolved. This CDR3 is 13 amino acids long. The ends were cut back, 5 bases at V and 4 bases at J, with 9 bases in the middle. Germline assignment: CDR1 SGHAT and CDR2 FQNNGV. CDR3 sequence reads: CASSVSLGNTIYF. The CDR3 DNA is TGTGCCAGCAGCGTATCACTAGGAAACACCATATATTTT.

The V and J genes are TRBV29-1 and TRBJ2-5; D might be TRBD2 (7 bases). The CDR3 runs 14 residues. Germline CDR1 is SQVTM and CDR2 is ANQGSEA. Trimming shortened V by 8 bases and J by 4 bases, and 20 bases separated the two germline ends. The CDR3 DNA sequence: TGCAGCTCGAATGGTATGGGGGGGCGAGAGACCCAGTACTTC. Translating it yields CSSNGMGGRETQYF.

The chain carries TRBV12-5 and TRBJ2-1, with 7 bases matching TRBD2. Germline CDR1 is LGHNT and CDR2 is FRNRAP. V lost 4 bases, J lost 6 bases, and 9 bases stayed unmatched. CDR3 length equals 15 residues. The CDR3 reads CASGSTSLVSNEQFF. DNA for the CDR3: TGTGCTAGTGGTTCGACTAGCCTGGTAAGCAATGAGCAGTTCTTC.

This clone was seen a single time. The chain has TRBV30 and TRBJ1-2, with 7 bases aligning to TRBD1. Germline lookup yields CDR1 GTSNPN and CDR2 SVGIG (reference sequence). The length of the CDR3 is 16 residues. Unmatched junction bases numbered 16, after V lost 1 base and J lost 8 bases. CDR3 protein: CAWSDPLDRVFIGYTF. CDR3 DNA sequence: TGTGCCTGGAGTGACCCACTAGACAGGGTTTTTATCGGCTACACCTTC.

CDR3: CASSLGLSGDTQYF. The CDR3 DNA is TGTGCCAGCAGCTTAGGACTAAGCGGGGATACGCAGTATTTT. The chain employs TRBV7-2 and TRBJ2-3; a weak D match, TRBD2 (6 bases). Deletions cut 1 base from V and 6 bases from J, with 11 bases between. Germline V gene lookup returns CDR1 SGHTA and CDR2 FQGNSA. The CDR3 length is 14 residues.

Concerning this clone: A junction boundary mismatches the germline segment, possibly from a read error. The chain has TRBV3-1 (or the pseudogene TRBV3-2) and TRBJ2-7, with a possible D match to TRBD1 (6 bases). Germline CDR1 LGHDT, CDR2 YNNKEL (reference sequence). The CDR3 has 16 residues. The CDR3 DNA reads TGTGCCAGCAGCCAAGATCTTAGGCAGGGGTCCTCCGAGCAGTACTTC. Protein product: CASSQDLRQGSSEQYF.

V usage is TRBV6-6 and J usage is TRBJ2-3; 11 bases line up with TRBD1. The CDR3 has 14 amino acids. V shed 6 bases, J shed 4 bases, and the junction held 3 bases outside the gene matches. Germline lookup yields CDR1 MNHNY and CDR2 SVGAGI (reference sequence). The CDR3 sequence: CASRGTGGPDTQYF. In nucleotides, the CDR3 is TGTGCCAGCAGAGGGACAGGGGGGCCAGATACGCAGTATTTT.

This clone has more than one count but fewer than ten. The J gene is TRBJ1-5, the V gene TRBV28; 8 bases match TRBD1. The ends lost 6 bases at V and 3 bases at J; junction bases unmatched: 7. The germline V gene has CDR1 MDHEN and CDR2 SYDVKM. This CDR3 spans 15 amino acids. CDR3 protein: CASRSRQGNNQPQHF. DNA of the CDR3: TGTGCCAGCAGATCTAGACAGGGGAACAATCAGCCCCAGCATTTT. The full variable domain, completed using reference TRBV28 and TRBJ1-5, is DVKVTQSSRYLVKRTGEKVFLECVQDMDHENMFWYRQDPGLGLRLIYFSYDVKMKEKGDIPEGYSVSREKKERFSLILESASTNQTSMYLCASRSRQGNNQPQHFGDGTRLSIL.

The chain couples TRBV30 to TRBJ1-3, with D unclear. The length of the CDR3 is 13 residues. V was clipped by 1 base and J by 0 bases, with 4 bases between them. Germline loops: CDR1 GTSNPN, CDR2 SVGIG (reference sequence). CDR3 nucleotide sequence: TGTGCCTGGAGTGGTGTCTCTGGAAACACCATATATTTT. It codes for CAWSGVSGNTIYF.

The chain recombines TRBV5-1 with TRBJ1-1, with D unresolved. Between the trimmed V and J ends, which lost 1 base and 3 bases, there was a span of 10 bases. The CDR3 covers 14 residues. Germline CDR1 SGHRS, CDR2 YFSETQ. The CDR3 DNA reads TGCGCCAGCAGCTTGTTCAGCGGGGACACTGAAGCTTTCTTT. It encodes CASSLFSGDTEAFF. The complete variable domain, with remaining parts taken from reference TRBV5-1 and TRBJ1-1, reads KAGVTQTPRYLIKTRGQQVTLSCSPISGHRSVSWYQQTPGQGLQFLFEYFSETQRNKGNFPGRFSGRQFSNSRSEMNVSTLELGDSALYLCASSLFSGDTEAFFGQGTRLTVV.

This sequence joins TRBV5-6 and TRBJ2-7; D is uncertain. The CDR3 length is 12 residues. The V end lost 3 bases, the J end lost 3 bases, and 7 bases lay between the germline ends. Germline V lookup: CDR1 SGHDT, CDR2 YYEEEE. This chain's CDR3 is CASSSPNYEQYF. DNA of the CDR3: TGTGCCAGCAGCTCCCCCAACTACGAGCAGTACTTC.